This paragraph covers one T cell receptor beta chain sequence. Its antigen has not been determined. The record has no base qualities; no much larger clone is one base away. The entry originates in a study of blood T cell repertoires in COVID-19 (TCRdb year 2020). Background for the entire study: Collaborator samples came from the United States, Italy and Spain and covered acute and convalescent phases of COVID-19. The repertoires were made available in a free public database intended to serve as a resource for research on the immune response to SARS-CoV-2. The sample metadata nearly always contained a de-identified subject ID, COVID-19 status, age in years and sex. The material from the prospective study consisted of cDNA or gDNA derived from T cells, B-cell-depleted T cells, or PBMCs. The samples were drawn from two sources: the first 160 participants of the ongoing ImmuneRACE study, and 1,000 to 1,500 subjects contributed by 6 global collaborators. Where HLA class I and class II types were available, the types were taken from metadata supplied by the sample provider, not from assay-based typing. Deeply sampled blood TCRbeta repertoires from subjects exposed to, actively infected with, or recovered from COVID-19 were included in the dataset.

General conclusions and limits of the study: Clinical and demographic metadata were provided uncurated, with the amount varying by source and participant.

TCRbeta CDR3 regions were amplified from genomic DNA by means of the immunoSEQ Assay, a bias-controlled multiplex PCR. The study's own analysis went as follows. The number of nucleated cells in each sample was estimated from the amplification of reference gene primers within the assay. To quantify the absolute abundance of each unique TCRbeta CDR3 rearrangement, sequence reads were collapsed and filtered. Productive Simpson clonality was computed per sample as the square root of Simpson's diversity index over productive rearrangements. TCRdb provides this immuneACCESS table in a form limited to in-frame rearrangements. Some clones are lacking; in checked studies, under half of them reflect an unresolved V gene, and why the rest are absent is not known. V, J and clone size derive from that table, while D and trimming were established from the DNA sequence. This sample has about 240,000 clones in its table, and about 85% of those were observed once. The biggest ten clones account for 1.9% of the sample.

Another Seattle source contributed samples from volunteer blood donors who had recovered from COVID-19. Whole blood was collected in K2EDTA tubes by collaborating institutions according to the institutions' own protocols. Collaborator samples were shipped for TCRbeta analysis as frozen whole blood, isolated PBMCs, or DNA extracted from either sample type. V is trimmed back by 6 bases and J by 9 bases, and the junction contains 4 bases that no gene match accounts for. The CDR3 has 12 amino acids, counting the end cysteine and phenylalanine. Here the CDR3 DNA is all that survives: 36 bases in frame from base 1.

This TCR was sampled from a man younger than 40 who had recovered from COVID-19. Recombination connected TRBV12-3 or TRBV12-4 to TRBJ2-1; 8 nucleotides in the junction match TRBD2. Sequences were obtained from peripheral blood. The DNA sequence is given as TGTGCCAGCAGGCCGGGGGGGCCTGAGCAGTTCTTC. The resulting protein is CASRPGGPEQFF.